The 29 T cell receptor beta chains reported below all come from one sample, sequenced in a study of HIV-infected patients and healthy controls. TCRdb re-derived calls from the 5' RACE reads in MiXCR, one entry per CDR3 protein. The sample includes 70,000 or so distinct CDR3 sequences, around 16% of them seen just once. Material for sequencing was CD4+ T cells from blood. The origin of the receptors is a human donor in good health.

In its sample, this clonotype was seen many times. V gene TRBV6-6 combines with J gene TRBJ1-5; no clear D. V lost 6 bases and J lost 2, with 32 bases in between. The V gene's germline CDR1 is MNHNY and CDR2 SVGAGI (reference sequence). The CDR3 has 21 amino acids. CDR3 amino acids: CASSSSPGRAYTVVGNQPQHF. DNA for the CDR3: TGTGCCAGCAGCTCTAGCCCCGGACGGGCCTATACGGTTGTTGGCAATCAGCCCCAGCATTTT.

This clonotype was detected ten times or more. V gene TRBV28 combines with J gene TRBJ1-1, with D hard to call. Germline CDR1 is MDHEN and CDR2 is SYDVKM. This CDR3 spans 12 amino acids. The V and J ends lost 3 bases and 8 bases respectively, with 10 bases between them. The DNA of the CDR3 is TGTGCCAGCAGTTTCTCTGTCCGCGAAGCTTTCTTT. This translates into CASSFSVREAFF.

This clonotype was counted a few times. The chain recombines TRBV24-1 with TRBJ2-5; possibly TRBD1 for D (6 bases). This CDR3 is 19 amino acids long. CDR1 is KGHDR and CDR2 is SFDVKD in the germline V gene. Trimming took 0 bases from V and 3 from J, leaving 22 bases between them. The CDR3 nucleotides read TGTGCCACCAGTGATTTGTTGAGGGGGAGAGGGACAAGGGAAGAGACCCAGTACTTC. Residues: CATSDLLRGRGTREETQYF.

With regard to this clonotype: Its ends do not fully match the called genes, so a read error is possible. The chain combines TRBV19 with TRBJ1-5; TRBD1 is a possible D gene (6 bases). This CDR3 is built from 15 residues. Germline V gives CDR1 LNHDA, CDR2 SQIVND (reference sequence). The CDR3: CASRIGGYSNQPQHF. In DNA form, the CDR3 reads TGTGCCAGTAGAATAGGGGGTTATAGCAATCAGCCCCAGCATTTT.

The chain joins TRBV21-1 to TRBJ2-2; TRBD2, as called in the table, went unchecked against the DNA. TRBV21-1 is a known pseudogene. This CDR3 is 19 amino acids long. CDR3 amino acids: CASSKALRLANINTGELFF. Here the CDR3 DNA reads TGTGCCAGCAGCAAAGCTCTCAGACTAGCAAACATTAACACCGGGGAGCTGTTTTTT.

This clonotype was counted many times. The chain couples TRBV20-1 to TRBJ1-3; D remains ambiguous. This CDR3 region has 11 residues. V was trimmed by 4 bases and J by 4 bases, leaving 5 bases between them. Germline CDR1 is DFQATT and CDR2 is SNEGSKA (reference sequence). DNA of the CDR3: TGCAGTGCTATGTACGGAAACACCATATATTTT. Translated: CSAMYGNTIYF.

Ten or more counts support this clonotype. This CDR3 is CSGGPRADTQYF. Written as DNA, the CDR3 is TGCAGCGGGGGCCCCAGGGCAGATACGCAGTATTTT. This sequence joins TRBV29-1 and TRBJ2-3, with TRBD1 as a possible D gene (5 bases). CDR3 size: 12 residues. The germline CDR1 and CDR2 sequences are SQVTM and ANQGSEA. V was pared by 7 bases and J by 4 bases, with 12 bases between.

The V and J genes are TRBV20-1 and TRBJ2-3, with D possibly matching TRBD2 (6 bases). V dropped 3 bases and J dropped 0 bases, with 10 bases sitting between them. Germline CDR1 DFQATT, CDR2 SNEGSKA (reference sequence). The CDR3 spans 14 residues. The CDR3 is CSASFGGSTDTQYF. CDR3 sequence (DNA): TGCAGTGCTAGCTTCGGGGGAAGCACAGATACGCAGTATTTT.

This CDR3 reads CASSLDSPYGTQYF. DNA of the CDR3: TGTGCCAGCAGTTTAGACAGTCCCTACGGGACCCAGTACTTC. V gene TRBV6-2 or TRBV6-3 combines with J gene TRBJ2-5; possible D gene TRBD1, 5 bases. Germline CDR1 reads MNHEY; CDR2 reads SVGEGT. CDR3 length equals 14 residues. V lost 4 bases to trimming and J lost 7 bases, with 16 bases between them.

This clonotype was found many times. The CDR3 DNA sequence: TGTGCCAGCAGTTACTCGTCTGCGGGCGGAGTGGACATTCAGTACTTC. It specifies CASSYSSAGGVDIQYF. This chain links TRBV6-6 with TRBJ2-4; a possible D gene is TRBD2 (5 bases). The CDR3 runs 16 residues. In germline, CDR1 is MNHNY, CDR2 SVGAGI (reference sequence). Trimming pared 0 bases from V and 8 bases from J, leaving 17 bases between.

In this sample, this clonotype turned up a few times. The chain carries TRBV14 and TRBJ2-5; 8 bases align to TRBD1. Germline assignment: CDR1 SGHDN and CDR2 FVKESK. V was pared by 1 base and J by 5 bases, with 3 bases of the junction left unmatched. The CDR3 is 14 residues long. The CDR3 spells CASSQAGGWETQYF. The DNA for the CDR3 is TGTGCCAGCAGCCAAGCAGGGGGCTGGGAGACCCAGTACTTC.

In its sample, this clonotype was seen a few times. The V and J genes are TRBV4-3 and TRBJ2-7; maybe TRBD2 (5 bases). The ends were cut back, 0 bases at V and 5 bases at J, with 11 bases in the middle. This CDR3 contains 14 residues. Germline loops: CDR1 LGHNA, CDR2 YSLEER. CDR3 in amino acids: CASSQESGRNEQYF. CDR3 in DNA: TGCGCCAGCAGCCAAGAGTCGGGAAGAAACGAGCAGTACTTC.

CDR3 sequence (DNA): TGTGCCAGCAACCTACGCGGGGCTGTCTATGGCTACACCTTC. It encodes CASNLRGAVYGYTF. The chain joins TRBV7-2 to TRBJ1-2, with D tentatively TRBD1 (5 bases). The length of the CDR3 is 14 residues. CDR1 and CDR2 from the germline V gene are SGHTA and FQGNSA. Trimming pared 7 bases from V and 4 bases from J, leaving 16 bases between.

This clonotype was counted between two and nine times. The genes are TRBV5-1 and TRBJ1-2; D is unresolved. Per the germline V gene, CDR1 is SGHRS and CDR2 is YFSETQ. V lost 4 bases and J 1 base, leaving 11 bases between the germline ends. The CDR3 is made up of 14 amino acids. CDR3 loop: CASSPTADNYGYTF. In DNA, the CDR3 is TGCGCCAGCAGCCCGACTGCGGATAACTATGGCTACACCTTC.

This clonotype was recorded a few times. CDR3 region: CASSQGQKNQPQHF. CDR3 in DNA: TGTGCCAGCAGCCAAGGACAGAAAAATCAGCCCCAGCATTTT. V is TRBV2 and J is TRBJ1-5, with a weak D call TRBD1 (6 bases). Germline-derived CDR1 and CDR2 are SNHLY and FYNNEI. V dropped 6 bases and J dropped 4 bases, with 13 bases sitting between them. This CDR3 comprises 14 residues.

The chain combines TRBV6-2 or TRBV6-3 with TRBJ2-1, with D possibly TRBD1 on 6 matching bases. Trimming removed 7 bases at V and 6 bases at J, with 16 bases between. This CDR3 is built from 14 residues. From germline, CDR1 is MNHEY and CDR2 SVGEGT. CDR3 DNA sequence: TGTGCCAGCAATGACAGGTGGGACGTCAATGAGCAGTTCTTC. Translated: CASNDRWDVNEQFF.

In this sample, this clonotype turned up many times. The chain recombines TRBV6-2 or TRBV6-3 with TRBJ1-4; D perhaps matches TRBD1 (5 bases). This CDR3 is 20 amino acids long. The V and J ends lost 5 bases and 5 bases respectively, with 30 bases between them. CDR1 is MNHEY and CDR2 is SVGEGT in the germline V gene. CDR3 loop: CASSPRFEAWLRGPNEKLFF. The DNA of the CDR3 is TGTGCCAGCAGTCCCCGCTTCGAGGCTTGGTTACGGGGCCCAAATGAAAAACTGTTTTTT.

In this sample, this clonotype turned up a few times. The rearrangement joins TRBV6-2 or TRBV6-3 to TRBJ2-5; D is undetermined. V was clipped by 4 bases and J by 5 bases, with 5 bases between them. This CDR3 region has 11 residues. Germline V gives CDR1 MNHEY, CDR2 SVGEGT. CDR3 nucleotides: TGTGCCAGCAGTTCGTCGGAGACCCAGTACTTC. Translation gives CASSSSETQYF.

This clonotype was counted at least ten times. The V gene is TRBV2, the J gene TRBJ1-1, with unresolved D. This CDR3 spans 12 amino acids. The germline gives CDR1 SNHLY, CDR2 FYNNEI. V gave up 1 base and J gave up 8 bases, with 8 bases separating them. CDR3 amino acids: CASSEGPFEAFF. The CDR3 region has the DNA TGTGCCAGCAGTGAAGGGCCGTTCGAAGCTTTCTTT.

The rearrangement joins TRBV28 to TRBJ2-1; TRBD1 is a possible D gene (6 bases). The CDR3 loop spans 17 amino acids. Trimming removed 7 bases at V and 0 bases at J, with 19 bases between. CDR1 is MDHEN and CDR2 is SYDVKM in the germline V gene. The DNA for the CDR3 is TGTGCCAGCAACACGAGGGTGAGGGGGTCCTCCTACAATGAGCAGTTCTTC. Encoded protein: CASNTRVRGSSYNEQFF.

The J gene is TRBJ1-2, the V gene TRBV6-2 or TRBV6-3; 7 bases agree with TRBD1. Germline trimming cut 5 bases from V and 4 bases from J; bases unmatched to any gene: 13. The germline V gene encodes CDR1 MNHEY and CDR2 SVGEGT. The length of the CDR3 is 16 residues. The CDR3 sequence is CASSQILRGTIYGYTF. Here the CDR3 DNA reads TGTGCCAGCAGTCAAATTCTCAGGGGGACGATCTATGGCTACACCTTC.

There are many counts of this clonotype. The J gene is TRBJ1-1, the V gene TRBV7-2; D ambiguous. Per the germline V gene, CDR1 is SGHTA and CDR2 is FQGNSA. The V end lost 1 base, the J end lost 4 bases, and 7 bases lay between the germline ends. The CDR3 consists of 13 residues. The CDR3 region has the DNA TGTGCCAGCAGCTTAGGGTTACTCACTGAAGCTTTCTTT. It is translated as CASSLGLLTEAFF.

This clonotype was seen a few times. The V call is TRBV4-2, the J call TRBJ2-3, with 8 positions matching TRBD2. The CDR3 sequence is 16 residues long. Trimming at V came to 0 bases and at J to 5 bases, leaving 7 bases not matched to a gene. Germline V CDR1 and CDR2: LGHNA, YNFKEQ. In nucleotides, the CDR3 is TGTGCCAGCAGCCAAGAGTGGAGCGGGGGCCGAGATACGCAGTATTTT. Amino acids: CASSQEWSGGRDTQYF.

This clonotype was recorded a few times. The genes are TRBV20-1 and TRBJ2-3; D remains unclear. V gave up 6 bases and J gave up 4 bases, with 11 bases separating them. The CDR3 runs 12 residues. Germline V lookup: CDR1 DFQATT, CDR2 SNEGSKA (reference sequence). The CDR3 region is CSAQPSADTQYF. As DNA, the CDR3 is TGCAGTGCCCAGCCCTCTGCAGATACGCAGTATTTT.

This rearrangement joins TRBV18 to TRBJ2-3; D is unclear. This CDR3 is built from 14 residues. The V gene's germline CDR1 is KGHSH and CDR2 LQKENI. V was shortened by 5 bases and J by 5 bases, with 14 bases between the two germline ends. The CDR3 coding sequence is TGTGCCAGCTCAGCCCTTCTTGGGGAAGATACGCAGTATTTT. It yields the protein CASSALLGEDTQYF.

In regard to this clonotype: In this CDR3 the conserved last residue, phenylalanine or tryptophan, is missing, so a read error is likely. The chain couples TRBV9 to TRBJ2-3, with 9 positions matching TRBD1. The CDR3 consists of 16 residues. In germline, CDR1 is SGDLS, CDR2 YYNGEE. Unmatched junction bases numbered 8, after V lost 4 bases and J lost 2 bases. This CDR3 is CASSQGQGYPTDTQYY. CDR3 sequence (DNA): TGTGCCAGCAGCCAGGGACAGGGATATCCCACAGATACGCAGTATTAT.

This clonotype was counted between two and nine times. The rearrangement uses TRBV4-3 and TRBJ2-4, with D possibly being TRBD2 (6 bases). The V end lost 4 bases, the J end lost 6 bases, and 10 bases lay between the germline ends. CDR3 size: 13 residues. CDR1 LGHNA and CDR2 YSLEER come from the germline V gene. The CDR3 sequence is CASSPGLRNIQYF. As DNA, the CDR3 is TGCGCCAGCAGCCCGGGACTGAGAAACATTCAGTACTTC.

This clonotype has a count of ten or more. The chain has TRBV28 and TRBJ1-4; D is perhaps TRBD1 (6 bases). Trimming stripped 5 bases from V and 7 bases from J, with 14 bases between. Germline CDR1 and CDR2: MDHEN and SYDVKM. The CDR3 extends over 14 amino acids. DNA of the CDR3: TGTGCCAGCAGTACCGGGACAAGTTCTGAAAAACTGTTTTTT. The encoded protein is CASSTGTSSEKLFF.

This rearrangement joins TRBV19 to TRBJ2-1, with TRBD2 identical over 11 bases. Losses at the gene ends were 6 bases for V and 4 bases for J; bases not matched to a gene: 5. Per germline, CDR1 LNHDA and CDR2 SQIVND (reference sequence). The CDR3 spans 15 residues. The CDR3 nucleotides read TGTGCCAGTAGGAAGGGACTAGCGGAATACAATGAGCAGTTCTTC. Its translation is CASRKGLAEYNEQFF. Full variable domain (remainder filled in from reference TRBV19 and TRBJ2-1): DGGITQSPKYLFRKEGQNVTLSCEQNLNHDAMYWYRQDPGQGLRLIYYSQIVNDFQKGDIAEGYSVSREKKESFPLTVTSAQKNPTAFYLCASRKGLAEYNEQFFGPGTRLTVL.